This paragraph covers one T cell receptor beta chain sequence. The antigen remains undetermined. The CDR3 sequence is 14 residues long. Germline trimming cut 4 bases from V and 6 bases from J; bases unmatched to any gene: 6. Looked up from germline, CDR1 is MDHEN and CDR2 is SYDVKM. The data originate from a study of Ad26.COV2.S vaccination and SARS-CoV-2 variants. The overall study: In the study, Ad26.COV2.S was injected intramuscularly once, or twice 56 days apart.

Study-level points and caveats: Overall T cell responses may have been underestimated by the analyses of TCR breadth and depth. The breadth of spike-specific CD8+ and CD4+ T cell responses after vaccination was reportedly substantial.

Using immunoSEQ multiplex PCR, the repertoire was profiled, and TCRdb retains in-frame clones only, with some absent. In the table there are about 480,000 clones, roughly 85% of which are singletons. Stated treatment: roughly 20 received Ad26.COV2.S at low or high dose, single or two shots; about 5 received placebo; per-sample allocation not given. Sampling took place 63 days after the first vaccine or placebo injection. This adult donor, from Boston, was 18-55 years old. This TCR came from a person between 18 and 65 years old who received the Ad26.COV2.S COVID-19 vaccine or a placebo. V and J are TRBV28 and TRBJ2-7; TRBD2 matches 10 bases. Sequences were derived from peripheral blood, sampled in a trial of Ad26.COV2.S vaccine versus placebo. CDR3 sequence: CASSSFSGRSEQYF. CDR3 sequence (DNA): TGTGCCAGCAGTTCATTTAGCGGGAGGAGCGAGCAGTACTTC.